This T cell receptor beta chain was documented in a study of cytomegalovirus exposure and HLA in healthy donors. The PCR ran on 60 Vbeta and 13 Jbeta primers. The table came from immunoSEQ multiplex PCR; TCRdb's copy has only in-frame clones and leaves some out. The top ten hold over 2.5% of the sample, which has approximately 140,000 clones, 78% seen once. The CDR3 extends over 15 amino acids. J gave up 4 bases and V 10 bases, and 12 bases lay outside the gene matches. Germline V CDR1 and CDR2: KGHSH, LQKENI. This clone turned up a few times. What was sequenced was PBMCs. The sequence was collected from a male donor in good health and CMV-seronegative. This rearrangement joins TRBV18 to TRBJ2-1; 8 bases align to TRBD1. This CDR3 reads CATEGWDRRYNEQFF. CDR3 bases: TGTGCCACCGAGGGCTGGGACAGGAGATACAATGAGCAGTTCTTC.